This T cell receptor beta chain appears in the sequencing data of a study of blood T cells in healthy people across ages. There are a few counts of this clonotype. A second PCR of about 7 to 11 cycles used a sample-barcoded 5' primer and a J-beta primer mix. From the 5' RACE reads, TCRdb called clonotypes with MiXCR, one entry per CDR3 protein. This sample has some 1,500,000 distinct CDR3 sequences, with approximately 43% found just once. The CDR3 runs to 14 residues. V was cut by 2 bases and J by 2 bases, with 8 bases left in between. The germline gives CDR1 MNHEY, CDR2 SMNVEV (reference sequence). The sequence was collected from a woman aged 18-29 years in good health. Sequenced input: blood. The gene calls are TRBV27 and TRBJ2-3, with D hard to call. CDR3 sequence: CASSLGVPTDTQYF. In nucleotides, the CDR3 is TGTGCCAGCAGTTTAGGCGTGCCCACAGATACGCAGTATTTT.